This passage covers 25 T cell receptor beta chains from one sample sequenced in a study of HIV-infected children after antiretroviral therapy interruption. Stated treatment: PENTA 11 planned treatment interruption arm or continuous ART arm. A 3' RACE protocol on RNA, with unique molecular identifiers, produced the TCR library. TCRdb re-analysed the 3' RACE reads in MiXCR, keeping a single row per CDR3 protein. There are about 46,000 distinct CDR3 sequences in the sample; roughly 4.5% occur only once, and almost 0.7% lies in the top ten. The sample here was CD45RA+ CD4+ T cells from PBMCs, pooled from several time points, taken from a donor given antiretroviral therapy, either interrupted or continuous. The subset denotes: naive CD4+ CD45RA+ CD45RO- T cells. The receptors were sampled from a pool of human donors with HIV.

This clonotype was picked up many times. This chain links TRBV2 with TRBJ2-3, with TRBD2 as a possible D gene (6 bases). Trimming shortened V by 7 bases and J by 0 bases, and 11 bases separated the two germline ends. CDR3 length equals 14 residues. Germline CDR1 SNHLY, CDR2 FYNNEI. The CDR3 region has the DNA TGTGCCAGCACCCGGGGGTTAAGCACAGATACGCAGTATTTT. Translating it yields CASTRGLSTDTQYF. The variable domain in full, completed from reference TRBV2 and TRBJ2-3, reads EPEVTQTPSHQVTQMGQEVILRCVPISNHLYFYWYRQILGQKVEFLVSFYNNEISEKSEIFDDQFSVERPDGSNFTLKIRSTKLEDSAMYFCASTRGLSTDTQYFGPGTRLTVL.

This clonotype has ten or more counts. The chain recombines TRBV3-1 with TRBJ2-7; D gene unclear. The CDR3 totals 12 residues. V was pared by 5 bases and J by 1 base, with 6 bases between. Germline assignment: CDR1 LGHDT and CDR2 YNNKEL (reference sequence). In nucleotides, the CDR3 is TGTGCCAGCAGCTTCGGGTCCTACGAGCAGTACTTC. Its translation is CASSFGSYEQYF.

This clonotype was seen many times. The V call is TRBV12-3 or TRBV12-4, the J call TRBJ1-2; no reliable D call. The CDR3 runs to 14 residues. V shed 7 bases and J shed 4 bases, with 16 bases lying between them. The CDR3 protein is CASNGREGAYGYTF. CDR3 DNA sequence: TGTGCCAGCAATGGGCGAGAGGGTGCCTATGGCTACACCTTC.

The table lists this clonotype with a few counts. The chain has TRBV3-1 and TRBJ1-6; D call uncertain. Trimming left V 3 bases short and J 10 bases short, with 10 bases between. The CDR3 loop spans 13 amino acids. Germline loops: CDR1 LGHDT, CDR2 YNNKEL (reference sequence). The CDR3 coding sequence is TGTGCCAGCAGCCAGCCACATCAGTCACCCCTCCACTTT. It translates to CASSQPHQSPLHF.

For this clonotype: A clone one base away is much larger, so this may be a read error. The chain combines TRBV2 with TRBJ2-5; tentative D call: TRBD1 (6 bases). The germline V gene has CDR1 SNHLY and CDR2 FYNNEI. The CDR3 has 13 amino acids. With 4 bases removed from V and 1 base from J, the gap between germline ends came to 7 bases. The CDR3 DNA reads TGTGCCAGCAGTGCGGACAGCCAAGAGACCCAGTACTTC. It codes for CASSADSQETQYF.

This clonotype was counted at least ten times. The chain joins TRBV3-1 to TRBJ2-7, with 9 nucleotides matching TRBD2. The CDR3 is 14 residues long. Per the germline V gene, CDR1 is LGHDT and CDR2 is YNNKEL (reference sequence). J lost 2 bases, V lost 6 bases, and 5 bases had no gene match. CDR3 nucleotide sequence: TGTGCCAGCAGTCTAGCGGGAAATCCCTACGAGCAGTACTTC. Translating it yields CASSLAGNPYEQYF.

The sample holds many counts of this clonotype. The rearrangement joins TRBV29-1 to TRBJ1-1; 8 positions match TRBD1. This CDR3 is built from 13 residues. Germline V gene lookup returns CDR1 SQVTM and CDR2 ANQGSEA. J was trimmed by 4 bases and V by 7 bases; bases with no gene match: 8. CDR3 amino acids: CSADTGGITEAFF. As DNA, the CDR3 is TGCAGCGCCGACACAGGGGGTATCACTGAAGCTTTCTTT.

This clonotype occurred many times. This chain joins TRBV28 and TRBJ2-7, with 9 bases aligning to TRBD1. CDR3 length equals 16 residues. V gave up 7 bases and J gave up 4 bases; unmatched junction bases: 14. CDR1 is MDHEN, CDR2 SYDVKM, per germline. The chain's CDR3 is CASTLGGSGTGYEQYF. The DNA for the CDR3 is TGTGCCAGCACCCTAGGTGGATCCGGGACAGGGTACGAGCAGTACTTC.

This clonotype was recorded a few times. The chain links TRBV5-4 to TRBJ1-4; 7 bases are a match to TRBD1. Per germline, CDR1 SGHNT and CDR2 YYREEE (reference sequence). This CDR3 comprises 15 residues. With V trimmed by 3 bases and J by 5 bases, 7 bases remained unmatched. The CDR3 region has the DNA TGTGCCAGCAGCTCCCGACAGGGTGAAAATGAAAAACTGTTTTTT. Its protein is CASSSRQGENEKLFF.

The chain combines TRBV2 with TRBJ1-5; 7 bases are a match to TRBD1. J gave up 7 bases and V 6 bases, and 9 bases lay outside the gene matches. Germline CDR1 reads SNHLY; CDR2 reads FYNNEI. This CDR3 is built from 14 residues. The CDR3 coding sequence is TGTGCCAGCAGGATAGACAGGGCCGGGCAGCCCCAGCATTTT. Translated, it gives CASRIDRAGQPQHF. Supplemented by reference TRBV2 and TRBJ1-5, the full variable domain reads EPEVTQTPSHQVTQMGQEVILRCVPISNHLYFYWYRQILGQKVEFLVSFYNNEISEKSEIFDDQFSVERPDGSNFTLKIRSTKLEDSAMYFCASRIDRAGQPQHFGDGTRLSIL.

At least ten counts were recorded for this clonotype. This CDR3 is CASSLSSGVTSYTGELFF. Here the CDR3 DNA reads TGTGCCAGCAGTTTGTCTAGCGGGGTCACGTCTTACACCGGGGAGCTGTTTTTT. The chain combines TRBV12-3 or TRBV12-4 with TRBJ2-2; 9 positions match TRBD2. The V and J ends lost 3 bases and 3 bases, in that order; junction bases with no gene match: 11. The CDR3 is 18 residues long.

This clonotype was picked up many times. The V call is TRBV20-1, the J call TRBJ2-7; D is undetermined. The CDR3 contains 11 residues. Germline V lookup: CDR1 DFQATT, CDR2 SNEGSKA (reference sequence). Trimming cost V 1 base and J 3 bases, with 4 bases left between them. The CDR3 loop is CSARAVYEQYF. CDR3 nucleotide sequence: TGCAGTGCTAGAGCGGTCTACGAGCAGTACTTC.

This clonotype is classed as medium-sized. The chain combines TRBV27 with TRBJ1-6; D is ambiguous. Germline lookup yields CDR1 MNHEY and CDR2 SMNVEV (reference sequence). The CDR3 covers 16 residues. Trimming shortened V by 5 bases and J by 7 bases, and 18 bases separated the two germline ends. The CDR3 loop reads CASSPFVGQINSPLHF. In DNA, the CDR3 is TGTGCCAGCAGTCCCTTCGTCGGCCAGATAAATTCACCCCTCCACTTT.

This clonotype appeared many times. V gene TRBV28 combines with J gene TRBJ2-1; 14 nucleotides line up with TRBD2. The CDR3 is made up of 14 amino acids. The ends lost 4 bases at V and 9 bases at J; junction bases unmatched: 2. The V gene's germline CDR1 is MDHEN and CDR2 SYDVKM. The CDR3 sequence: CASSSGTSGGEQFF. The CDR3, as DNA: TGTGCCAGCAGTTCCGGGACTAGCGGGGGTGAGCAGTTCTTC. Together with reference TRBV28 and TRBJ2-1, the CDR3 gives the full variable domain: DVKVTQSSRYLVKRTGEKVFLECVQDMDHENMFWYRQDPGLGLRLIYFSYDVKMKEKGDIPEGYSVSREKKERFSLILESASTNQTSMYLCASSSGTSGGEQFFGPGTRLTVL.

This clonotype appeared many times. The V call is TRBV29-1, the J call TRBJ2-7; 16 bases are a match to TRBD2. Trimming cost V 4 bases and J 4 bases; bases outside gene matches: 10. CDR3 length: 17 residues. Germline-derived CDR1 and CDR2 are SQVTM and ANQGSEA. CDR3 sequence reads: CSVGVTGTSGGAYEQYF. The CDR3 nucleotides are TGCAGCGTTGGAGTTACCGGGACTAGCGGGGGGGCTTACGAGCAGTACTTC.

This clonotype was counted many times. V and J are TRBV29-1 and TRBJ1-1; 8 bases fit TRBD1. The CDR3 sequence is 14 residues long. CDR1 is SQVTM and CDR2 is ANQGSEA in the germline V gene. The junction had 12 bases not matched to a gene; V was cut back by 6 bases and J by 6 bases. The DNA of the CDR3 is TGCAGCGTGGTTAAGACAGGGGAGCTCGCTGAAGCTTTCTTT. This sequence encodes CSVVKTGELAEAFF. Full variable domain (rest looked up from reference TRBV29-1 and TRBJ1-1): SAVISQKPSRDICQRGTSLTIQCQVDSQVTMMFWYRQQPGQSLTLIATANQGSEATYESGFVIDKFPISRPNLTFSTLTVSNMSPEDSSIYLCSVVKTGELAEAFFGQGTRLTVV.

This clonotype has ten or more counts. The J gene is TRBJ2-7, the V gene TRBV4-1; 7 bases are a match to TRBD1. V lost 0 bases and J lost 3; bases outside the gene matches: 2. Germline values: CDR1 MGHRA, CDR2 YSYEKL. This CDR3 comprises 14 residues. The CDR3 is CASSQDRDSYEQYF. The CDR3, as DNA: TGCGCCAGCAGCCAAGATCGGGACAGCTACGAGCAGTACTTC.

This clonotype was counted ten times or more. The chain uses TRBV29-1 and TRBJ2-7, with D hard to call. The CDR3 covers 11 residues. The V end was cut by 4 bases, the J end by 6 bases, with 10 bases between. Per germline, CDR1 SQVTM and CDR2 ANQGSEA. In DNA form, the CDR3 reads TGCAGCGTTGTCCCTCCCGCCGAGCAGTACTTC. This translates into CSVVPPAEQYF.

J is TRBJ1-1 and V is TRBV12-3 or TRBV12-4, with TRBD1 as a possible D gene (5 bases). Deletions cut 5 bases from V and 0 bases from J, with 25 bases between. The CDR3 extends over 19 amino acids. The CDR3 loop is CASSPLRAGRVNMNTEAFF. CDR3 in DNA: TGTGCCAGCAGTCCTCTCCGGGCGGGCAGGGTTAACATGAACACTGAAGCTTTCTTT.

This clonotype was found many times. The V and J genes are TRBV28 and TRBJ2-7, with D possibly being TRBD1 (6 bases). The germline gives CDR1 MDHEN, CDR2 SYDVKM. V gave up 5 bases and J gave up 2 bases, with 16 bases separating them. The CDR3 is 15 amino acids. CDR3 loop: CASSPSTGIAYEQYF. The CDR3 DNA sequence: TGTGCCAGCAGTCCTTCGACAGGAATTGCCTACGAGCAGTACTTC.

Here the CDR3 reads CATSRRSPGNEQFF. For the CDR3, the DNA is TGTGCCACCAGTCGTCGGTCCCCGGGGAATGAGCAGTTCTTC. This rearrangement joins TRBV24-1 to TRBJ2-1, with D tentatively TRBD2 (5 bases). CDR1 is KGHDR and CDR2 is SFDVKD in the germline V gene. Trimming cost V 6 bases and J 7 bases, with 15 bases left between them. CDR3 length: 14 residues.

This clonotype was counted a few times. J is TRBJ1-2 and V is TRBV20-1; TRBD1 agrees at 8 bases. V gave up 2 bases and J gave up 8 bases; unmatched junction bases: 10. This CDR3 is 14 amino acids long. Germline loops: CDR1 DFQATT, CDR2 SNEGSKA (reference sequence). The CDR3 protein is CSARFSGTGGGYTF. CDR3 bases: TGCAGTGCTAGATTCTCCGGGACAGGAGGCGGCTACACCTTC.

This clonotype was observed many times. The chain carries TRBV18 and TRBJ1-1; unclear D gene. V lost 6 bases to trimming and J lost 0 bases, with 11 bases between them. The germline gives CDR1 KGHSH, CDR2 LQKENI. The CDR3 sequence is 14 residues long. The CDR3 loop reads CASSQNTVNTEAFF. In DNA, the CDR3 is TGTGCCAGCTCTCAGAATACGGTGAACACTGAAGCTTTCTTT. The whole variable domain, filled in from reference TRBV18 and TRBJ1-1, reads NAGVMQNPRHLVRRRGQEARLRCSPMKGHSHVYWYRQLPEEGLKFMVYLQKENIIDESGMPKERFSAEFPKEGPSILRIQQVVRGDSAAYFCASSQNTVNTEAFFGQGTRLTVV.

This clonotype was seen at least ten times. The rearrangement uses TRBV29-1 and TRBJ1-4, with D hard to call. CDR1 is SQVTM, CDR2 ANQGSEA, per germline. The V gene lost 4 bases and the J gene lost 8 bases, with 14 bases spanning the gap. The CDR3 totals 13 residues. This CDR3 reads CSVGLGSGEKLFF. DNA of the CDR3: TGCAGCGTTGGTTTGGGGTCGGGGGAAAAACTGTTTTTT.

In this sample, this clonotype turned up many times. This rearrangement joins TRBV2 to TRBJ1-1; unclear D gene. CDR3 length: 15 amino acids. The germline V gene has CDR1 SNHLY and CDR2 FYNNEI. The V gene lost 6 bases and the J gene lost 0 bases, with 14 bases spanning the gap. The CDR3 protein is CASRPGQQMNTEAFF. In DNA form, the CDR3 reads TGTGCCAGCAGGCCAGGTCAGCAGATGAACACTGAAGCTTTCTTT. Together with reference TRBV2 and TRBJ1-1, the CDR3 gives the full variable domain: EPEVTQTPSHQVTQMGQEVILRCVPISNHLYFYWYRQILGQKVEFLVSFYNNEISEKSEIFDDQFSVERPDGSNFTLKIRSTKLEDSAMYFCASRPGQQMNTEAFFGQGTRLTVV.